The clone carrying this TCR beta chain was counted at least ten times. The record originates from a study of early T cells in non-severe SARS-CoV-2 infection. From the 5' RACE reads, TCRdb called clonotypes with MiXCR, one entry per CDR3 protein. The table lists 69,000 or so distinct CDR3 sequences, 9.5% of them singletons. J gave up 4 bases and V 3 bases, and 8 bases lay outside the gene matches. CDR1 and CDR2 (germline): SQVTM, ANQGSEA. This CDR3 has 15 amino acids. Sequenced: whole blood. V gene TRBV29-1 combines with J gene TRBJ2-2; 7 positions match TRBD2. The sequence was collected from an adult who was a healthcare worker with PCR-confirmed SARS-CoV-2 infection or an uninfected control (not recorded which). The CDR3, as DNA: TGCAGCGTTGATACAGCGGGAAGGAGCACCGGGGAGCTGTTTTTT. The encoded protein is CSVDTAGRSTGELFF.